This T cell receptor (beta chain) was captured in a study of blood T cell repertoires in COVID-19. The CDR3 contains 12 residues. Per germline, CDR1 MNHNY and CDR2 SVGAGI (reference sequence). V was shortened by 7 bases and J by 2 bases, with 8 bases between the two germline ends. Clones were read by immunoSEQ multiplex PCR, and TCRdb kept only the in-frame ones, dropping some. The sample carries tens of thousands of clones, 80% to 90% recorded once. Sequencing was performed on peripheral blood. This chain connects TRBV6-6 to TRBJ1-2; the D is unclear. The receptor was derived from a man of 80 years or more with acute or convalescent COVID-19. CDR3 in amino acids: CASTAANYGYTF. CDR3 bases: TGTGCCAGCACAGCAGCGAACTATGGCTACACCTTC.